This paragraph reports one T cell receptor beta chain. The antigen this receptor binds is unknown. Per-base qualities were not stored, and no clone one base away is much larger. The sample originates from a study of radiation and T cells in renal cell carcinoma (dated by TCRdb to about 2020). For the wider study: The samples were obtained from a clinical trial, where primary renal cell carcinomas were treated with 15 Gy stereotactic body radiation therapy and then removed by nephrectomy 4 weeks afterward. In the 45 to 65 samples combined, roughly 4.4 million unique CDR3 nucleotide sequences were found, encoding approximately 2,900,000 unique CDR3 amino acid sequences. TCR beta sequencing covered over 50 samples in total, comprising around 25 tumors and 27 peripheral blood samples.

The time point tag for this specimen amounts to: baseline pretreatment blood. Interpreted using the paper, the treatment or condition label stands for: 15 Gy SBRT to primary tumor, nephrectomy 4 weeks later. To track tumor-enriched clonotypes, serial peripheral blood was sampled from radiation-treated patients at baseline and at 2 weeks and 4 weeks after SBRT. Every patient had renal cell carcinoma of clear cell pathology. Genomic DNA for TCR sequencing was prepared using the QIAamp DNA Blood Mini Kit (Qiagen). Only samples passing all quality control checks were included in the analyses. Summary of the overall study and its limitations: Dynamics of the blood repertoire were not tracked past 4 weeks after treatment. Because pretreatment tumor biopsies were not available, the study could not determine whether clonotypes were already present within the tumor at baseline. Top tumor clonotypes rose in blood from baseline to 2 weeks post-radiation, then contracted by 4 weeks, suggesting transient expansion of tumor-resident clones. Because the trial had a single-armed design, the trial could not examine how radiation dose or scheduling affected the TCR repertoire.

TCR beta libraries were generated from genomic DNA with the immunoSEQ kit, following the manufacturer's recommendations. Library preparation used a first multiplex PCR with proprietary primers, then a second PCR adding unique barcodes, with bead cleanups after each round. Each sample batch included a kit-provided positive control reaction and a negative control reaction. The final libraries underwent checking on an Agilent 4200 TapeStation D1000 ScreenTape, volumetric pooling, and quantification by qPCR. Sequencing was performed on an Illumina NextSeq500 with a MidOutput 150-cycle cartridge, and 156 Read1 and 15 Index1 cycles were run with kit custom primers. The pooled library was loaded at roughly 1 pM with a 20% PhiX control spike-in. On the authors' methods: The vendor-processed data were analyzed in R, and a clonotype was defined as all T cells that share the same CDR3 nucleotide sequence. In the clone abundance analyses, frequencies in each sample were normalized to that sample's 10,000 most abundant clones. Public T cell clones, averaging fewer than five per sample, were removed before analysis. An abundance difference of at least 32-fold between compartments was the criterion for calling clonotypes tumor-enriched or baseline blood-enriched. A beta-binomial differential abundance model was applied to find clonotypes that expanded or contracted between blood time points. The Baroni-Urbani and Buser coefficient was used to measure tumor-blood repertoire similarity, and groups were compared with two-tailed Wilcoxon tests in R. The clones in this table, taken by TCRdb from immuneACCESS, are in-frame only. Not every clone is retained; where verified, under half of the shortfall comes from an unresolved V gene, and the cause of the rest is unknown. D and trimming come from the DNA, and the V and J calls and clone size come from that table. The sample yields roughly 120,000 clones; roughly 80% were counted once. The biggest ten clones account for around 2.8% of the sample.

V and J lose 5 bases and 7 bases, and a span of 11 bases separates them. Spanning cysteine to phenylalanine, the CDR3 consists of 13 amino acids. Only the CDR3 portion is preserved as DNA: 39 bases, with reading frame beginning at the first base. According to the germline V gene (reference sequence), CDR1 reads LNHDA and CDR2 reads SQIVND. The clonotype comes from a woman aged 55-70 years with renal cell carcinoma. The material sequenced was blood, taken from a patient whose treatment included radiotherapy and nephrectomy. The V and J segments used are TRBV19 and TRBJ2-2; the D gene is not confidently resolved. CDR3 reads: CASSQLGSGELFF. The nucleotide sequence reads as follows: TGTGCCAGTAGTCAATTGGGCAGCGGGGAGCTGTTTTTT.